The 25 T cell receptor beta chains presented below share a single source sample, sequenced in a study of T cell responses to AZD1222 COVID-19 vaccine. Method: immunoSEQ multiplex PCR; TCRdb's copy keeps in-frame clones and lacks some. The data hold about 210,000 clones, with around 94% observed a single time. The source was peripheral blood, collected on day 0 of AZD1222 vaccination. These receptors all stem from an adult in good health.

The chain is built from TRBV7-9 and TRBJ1-3, with D unresolved. V dropped 7 bases and J dropped 7 bases, with 20 bases sitting between them. Per germline, CDR1 SEHNR and CDR2 FQNEAQ (reference sequence). CDR3 length equals 15 residues. CDR3 nucleotides: TGTGCCAGCACCTCCTCCGACCCGCGCGAGAACACCATATATTTT. Translating gives CASTSSDPRENTIYF.

The chain recombines TRBV3-1 (or the pseudogene TRBV3-2) with TRBJ1-3; D perhaps matches TRBD1 (6 bases). Looked up from germline, CDR1 is LGHDT and CDR2 is YNNKEL (reference sequence). The length of the CDR3 is 15 residues. The V end was cut by 3 bases, the J end by 6 bases, with 15 bases between. The CDR3 region is CASSQIGRGLNTIYF. CDR3 DNA: TGTGCCAGCAGCCAGATTGGCAGGGGACTAAACACCATATATTTT.

This rearrangement joins TRBV24-1 to TRBJ1-5, with D tentatively TRBD1 (5 bases). Trimming took off 4 bases at V and 2 bases at J, with 5 bases between the two ends. Per germline, CDR1 KGHDR and CDR2 SFDVKD. The CDR3 length is 13 residues. The CDR3 region has the DNA TGTGCCACCAGTGACAGGGGCAATCAGCCCCAGCATTTT. Encoded protein: CATSDRGNQPQHF.

This chain links TRBV28 with TRBJ1-1; perhaps TRBD1 as D (5 bases). The germline V gene encodes CDR1 MDHEN and CDR2 SYDVKM. Between the trimmed V and J ends, which lost 5 bases and 5 bases, there was a span of 15 bases. This CDR3 contains 14 residues. CDR3 loop: CASSPPGGGTEAFF. The CDR3, as DNA: TGTGCCAGCAGTCCTCCGGGGGGGGGAACTGAAGCTTTCTTT. The full variable domain, with the rest looked up from reference TRBV28 and TRBJ1-1, is DVKVTQSSRYLVKRTGEKVFLECVQDMDHENMFWYRQDPGLGLRLIYFSYDVKMKEKGDIPEGYSVSREKKERFSLILESASTNQTSMYLCASSPPGGGTEAFFGQGTRLTVV.

The J gene is TRBJ1-4, the V gene TRBV4-3, with TRBD1 as a possible D gene (6 bases). Germline CDR1 reads LGHNA; CDR2 reads YSLEER. V lost 0 bases and J lost 12, with 17 bases in between. The CDR3 is 15 amino acids. For the CDR3, the DNA is TGCGCCAGCAGCCAAGATGGCCAGGGGAGGGGACAACTGTTTTTT. It translates to CASSQDGQGRGQLFF.

The table lists this clone with a count of one. The V gene is TRBV7-8, the J gene TRBJ2-3; D remains unclear. The CDR3 sequence is 16 residues long. V lost 5 bases and J lost 3, with 18 bases in between. Germline V lookup: CDR1 SGHVS, CDR2 FQNEAQ. The CDR3: CASSPALRLGTDTQYF. The CDR3 region has the DNA TGTGCCAGCAGCCCCGCGTTGCGGCTTGGAACAGATACGCAGTATTTT.

The J gene is TRBJ1-1, the V gene TRBV25-1, with TRBD1 matching over 7 bases. Germline V gene lookup returns CDR1 MGHDK and CDR2 SYGVNS. CDR3 length: 13 amino acids. V was pared by 5 bases and J by 1 base, with 1 base of the junction left unmatched. The DNA for the CDR3 is TGTGCCAGCAGTAGGACAGGGAACACTGAAGCTTTCTTT. Amino acids: CASSRTGNTEAFF.

This chain joins TRBV9 and TRBJ1-5; D gene uncertain. The CDR3 contains 15 residues. Germline lookup yields CDR1 SGDLS and CDR2 YYNGEE. Trimming shortened V by 0 bases and J by 6 bases, and 13 bases separated the two germline ends. This CDR3 reads CASSVGAVGSQPQHF. The DNA for the CDR3 is TGTGCCAGCAGCGTAGGGGCCGTGGGTTCTCAGCCCCAGCATTTT.

V and J are TRBV18 and TRBJ2-7; 9 bases map to TRBD1. The CDR3 contains 15 residues. In germline, CDR1 is KGHSH, CDR2 LQKENI. V shed 0 bases, J shed 2 bases, and the junction held 2 bases outside the gene matches. The CDR3 DNA reads as TGTGCCAGCTCACCACCGGGACAGGGTGCCTACGAGCAGTACTTC. This gives the protein CASSPPGQGAYEQYF.

The V and J genes are TRBV10-3 and TRBJ1-1; no reliable D call. The CDR3 runs to 13 residues. Trimming cost V 2 bases and J 5 bases, with 9 bases left between them. Germline V gene sequence: CDR1 ENHRY, CDR2 SYGVKD. CDR3 in DNA: TGTGCCATCAGTGAGGTGGGGTGGACTGAAGCTTTCTTT. It is translated as CAISEVGWTEAFF.

The V gene is TRBV29-1, the J gene TRBJ1-2; possibly TRBD1 for D (5 bases). Germline V gene sequence: CDR1 SQVTM, CDR2 ANQGSEA. Trimming pared 7 bases from V and 7 bases from J, leaving 25 bases between. The CDR3 contains 15 residues. The CDR3 here is CSAPAAGTAVGGYTF. The CDR3 nucleotides are TGCAGCGCCCCCGCCGCCGGGACCGCCGTAGGTGGCTACACCTTC. Complete variable domain (other parts from reference TRBV29-1 and TRBJ1-2): SAVISQKPSRDICQRGTSLTIQCQVDSQVTMMFWYRQQPGQSLTLIATANQGSEATYESGFVIDKFPISRPNLTFSTLTVSNMSPEDSSIYLCSAPAAGTAVGGYTFGSGTRLTVV.

The chain recombines TRBV6-1 with TRBJ2-1; no clear D gene. Germline V gene lookup returns CDR1 MNHNS and CDR2 SASEGT. V shed 2 bases and J shed 10 bases, with 9 bases lying between them. The CDR3 consists of 12 residues. This CDR3 reads CASSEQLNEQFF. CDR3 nucleotides: TGTGCCAGCAGTGAACAACTAAACGAGCAGTTCTTC.

This clone was seen a handful of times. CDR3 in DNA: TGTGCCAGCAGCTTGGCCCGGACAGGGAAAATTGATAATTCACCCCTCCACTTT. It is translated as CASSLARTGKIDNSPLHF. The chain links TRBV5-5 to TRBJ1-6; TRBD1 aligns across 8 bases. The ends lost 0 bases at V and 5 bases at J; junction bases unmatched: 10. The CDR3 runs 18 residues. Germline CDR1 is SGHKS and CDR2 is YYEKEE (reference sequence).

The table lists this clone with a count of one. V gene TRBV6-5 combines with J gene TRBJ2-5, with 8 nucleotides matching TRBD2. Germline CDR1 is MNHEY and CDR2 is SVGAGI. This CDR3 is 16 amino acids long. The J segment lost 1 base and the V segment lost 4 bases, leaving 8 bases of the junction unmatched. Written as DNA, the CDR3 is TGTGCCAGCAGTTCCCCAAGCGGGGGAACCCAAGAGACCCAGTACTTC. Its protein is CASSSPSGGTQETQYF.

The chain is built from TRBV19 and TRBJ2-7, with a weak D call TRBD1 (8 bases). Trimming took 6 bases from V and 2 from J, leaving 17 bases between them. Germline-derived CDR1 and CDR2 are LNHDA and SQIVND (reference sequence). This CDR3 comprises 15 residues. This CDR3 is CASRRTGTITYEQYF. CDR3 in DNA: TGTGCCAGTAGACGGACAGGGACTATCACCTACGAGCAGTACTTC.

The chain links TRBV9 to TRBJ2-7, with D perhaps matching TRBD1 (6 bases). Germline assignment: CDR1 SGDLS and CDR2 YYNGEE. The CDR3 runs 14 residues. Trimming took off 2 bases at V and 7 bases at J, with 16 bases between the two ends. The CDR3 DNA reads TGTGCCAGCAGCGTGACAGGTTATACGGTAGAGCAGTACTTC. Residues: CASSVTGYTVEQYF.

This rearrangement joins TRBV20-1 to TRBJ1-3, with a weak D call TRBD1 (5 bases). The V gene lost 8 bases and the J gene lost 7 bases, with 12 bases spanning the gap. Germline CDR1 reads DFQATT; CDR2 reads SNEGSKA (reference sequence). The CDR3 length is 11 residues. The DNA for the CDR3 is TGCAGTCAAAGGAGGGGTAACACCATATATTTT. This codes for CSQRRGNTIYF.

V gene TRBV4-2 combines with J gene TRBJ2-3; D is undetermined. The germline CDR1 and CDR2 sequences are LGHNA and YNFKEQ. The CDR3 runs 12 residues. The germline V and J ends were trimmed by 4 bases and 5 bases, with 7 bases remaining between them. DNA for the CDR3: TGTGCCAGCAGCCGCGCCGTAGATACGCAGTATTTT. It is translated as CASSRAVDTQYF.

This chain joins TRBV5-6 and TRBJ1-1; 11 positions agree with TRBD1. The CDR3 has 15 amino acids. The germline gives CDR1 SGHDT, CDR2 YYEEEE. Trimming took 4 bases from V and 3 from J; bases not matched to a gene: 5. The CDR3 nucleotides are TGTGCCAGCAGCGGAGGGGGACAGGGGGACACTGAAGCTTTCTTT. Translating gives CASSGGGQGDTEAFF.

V is TRBV18 and J is TRBJ2-5; TRBD2 is a possible D gene (6 bases). The V gene's germline CDR1 is KGHSH and CDR2 LQKENI. V was pared by 6 bases and J by 5 bases, with 16 bases between. The CDR3 is 14 residues long. The CDR3 DNA reads as TGTGCCAGCTCTCCCCTCGCTGGGGGGGAGACCCAGTACTTC. Amino acids: CASSPLAGGETQYF.

With respect to this clone: The sample contains more than one DNA sequence encoding this CDR3. This chain connects TRBV3-1 (or the pseudogene TRBV3-2) to TRBJ2-3; D is unclear. Looked up from germline, CDR1 is LGHDT and CDR2 is YNNKEL (reference sequence). This CDR3 is built from 12 residues. The V and J ends lost 1 base and 2 bases respectively, with 1 base between them. DNA of the CDR3: TGTGCCAGCAGCCAAGTCACAGATACGCAGTATTTT. It codes for CASSQVTDTQYF.

This clone was seen only once. This chain uses TRBV7-9 with TRBJ1-4, with TRBD1 as a possible D gene (5 bases). V shed 3 bases and J shed 8 bases, with 10 bases lying between them. From germline, CDR1 is SEHNR and CDR2 FQNEAQ (reference sequence). The length of the CDR3 is 13 residues. In DNA, the CDR3 is TGTGCCAGCAGCTTTCTTGGGGGAGAAAAACTGTTTTTT. Translated, it gives CASSFLGGEKLFF. Together with reference TRBV7-9 and TRBJ1-4, the CDR3 gives the full variable domain: DTGVSQNPRHKITKRGQNVTFRCDPISEHNRLYWYRQTLGQGPEFLTYFQNEAQLEKSRLLSDRFSAERPKGSFSTLEIQRTEQGDSAMYLCASSFLGGEKLFFGSGTQLSVL.

The rearrangement uses TRBV2 and TRBJ2-2, with 10 bases matching TRBD2. The CDR3 has 15 amino acids. The V and J ends lost 6 bases and 6 bases, in that order; junction bases with no gene match: 7. The germline gives CDR1 SNHLY, CDR2 FYNNEI. Written as DNA, the CDR3 is TGTGCCAGCAGCCCACGAGCGGGGGGGCCCGGGGAGCTGTTTTTT. Protein: CASSPRAGGPGELFF.

The chain links TRBV2 to TRBJ2-6; a possible D gene is TRBD1 (6 bases). Trimming left V 6 bases short and J 4 bases short, with 16 bases between. CDR1 is SNHLY and CDR2 is FYNNEI in the germline V gene. The CDR3 extends over 16 amino acids. The CDR3 DNA reads as TGTGCCAGCAGCGCCATGGGGGCGTTGGGGGCCAACGTCCTGACTTTC. It codes for CASSAMGALGANVLTF.

The chain uses TRBV7-2 and TRBJ2-7; TRBD2 matches 9 bases. CDR3 size: 17 residues. Germline CDR1 reads SGHTA; CDR2 reads FQGNSA. V trimming: 5 bases; J trimming: 2 bases; junction bases outside the gene matches: 13. The CDR3: CASSQGSGGGDTYEQYF. The CDR3 region has the DNA TGTGCCAGCAGCCAGGGAAGTGGCGGGGGGGACACCTACGAGCAGTACTTC.